The source of this T cell receptor beta chain is a study of shared clonotypes between healthy human individuals. The CDR3 runs to 14 residues. The germline gives CDR1 MDHEN, CDR2 SYDVKM. The V end was cut by 7 bases, the J end by 7 bases, with 19 bases between. This clone occurred a few times. Assay used: immunoSEQ multiplex PCR; TCRdb lists only in-frame clones, some missing. The sample shows roughly 1 million clones, 75% to 80% of them seen only once. This chain joins TRBV28 and TRBJ1-1; no clear D gene. The TCR originated in a man aged 18-30 years in good health. Some clones in this sample may be carry-over from other donors' samples. Sequenced material: memory CD4+ T cells from PBMCs. Subset defined: CD45RA-negative fraction. The CDR3 nucleotides read TGTGCCAGCATCACCCTCTCGGGCACCTTTGAAGCTTTCTTT. It encodes CASITLSGTFEAFF.